This T cell receptor beta chain was identified during a study of T cells in Graves' hyperthyroidism and ophthalmopathy. Points from the study as a whole: Clonotypes that were expanded in thyroid above 0.001 mostly appeared in blood too.

Ten or more counts support this clonotype. What it binds is unknown. Germline V gene lookup returns CDR1 SQVTM and CDR2 ANQGSEA. Trimming took 2 bases from V and 4 from J, leaving 14 bases between them. CDR3 size: 14 residues. Authors of the study amplified TCR beta CDR3 regions from RNA transcripts. Initially, a first-round RT-PCR of the TCR CDR3 employed the HTBI primer set. TCRdb ran MiXCR on the multiplex PCR reads and lists one entry per CDR3 protein. The data show some 690,000 distinct CDR3 sequences, with 17% seen just once and about 14% held by the top ten. The TCR sequence derives from a man between 45 and 60 years old with Graves' hyperthyroidism. V usage is TRBV29-1 and J usage is TRBJ2-5; maybe TRBD2 (6 bases). The sequencing input was blood. The CDR3 DNA sequence: TGCAGCGTTGAAATAGGTGGGGGAGGAGAGACCCAGTACTTC. This sequence encodes CSVEIGGGGETQYF.